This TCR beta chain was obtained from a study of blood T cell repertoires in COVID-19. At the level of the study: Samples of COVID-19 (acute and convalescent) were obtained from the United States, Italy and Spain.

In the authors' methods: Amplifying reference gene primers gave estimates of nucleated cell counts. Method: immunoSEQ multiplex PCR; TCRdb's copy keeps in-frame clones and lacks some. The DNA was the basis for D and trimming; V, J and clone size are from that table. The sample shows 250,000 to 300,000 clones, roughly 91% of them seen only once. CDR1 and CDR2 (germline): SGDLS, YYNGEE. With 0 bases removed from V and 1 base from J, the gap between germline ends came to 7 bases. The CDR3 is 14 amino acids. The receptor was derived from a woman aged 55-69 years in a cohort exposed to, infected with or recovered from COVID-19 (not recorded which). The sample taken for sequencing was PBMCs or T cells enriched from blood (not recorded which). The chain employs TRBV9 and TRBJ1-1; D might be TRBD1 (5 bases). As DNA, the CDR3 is TGTGCCAGCAGCGTAGACCAGGGGAACACTGAAGCTTTCTTT. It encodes CASSVDQGNTEAFF. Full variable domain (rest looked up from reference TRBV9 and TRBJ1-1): DSGVTQTPKHLITATGQRVTLRCSPRSGDLSVYWYQQSLDQGLQFLIQYYNGEERAKGNILERFSAQQFPDLHSELNLSSLELGDSALYFCASSVDQGNTEAFFGQGTRLTVV.